This TCR beta chain was observed in a study of shared clonotypes between healthy human individuals. Background on the study: CD4 naive and memory got three plates each, CD8 naive two, CD8 memory one.

This CDR3 has 14 residues. The germline CDR1 and CDR2 sequences are SNHLY and FYNNEI. Between the trimmed V and J ends, which lost 6 bases and 6 bases, there was a span of 17 bases. Healthy and HIV-negative, the adult donors had no recent acute infections or vaccinations. Memory CD4+ cells were the fraction left after CD45RA+ naive selection. Clones were read by immunoSEQ multiplex PCR, and TCRdb kept only the in-frame ones, dropping some. The top ten clones hold over 1.3% of a sample with about 960,000 clones, about 80% of them seen once. About this clone itself: The antigen remains undetermined.

Broader study findings: Researchers found naive subsets generally carried larger estimated richness than memory subsets.

This clonotype was sampled from a young man in good health. Sequenced sample: memory CD4+ T cells sorted from blood. Subset indicated: CD45RA-negative fraction. The rearrangement uses TRBV2 and TRBJ1-2; a possible D gene is TRBD1 (6 bases). The CDR3 loop is CASRGEQGSHGYTF. The CDR3 DNA is TGTGCCAGCAGGGGGGAACAGGGATCTCATGGCTACACCTTC. The variable domain in full, completed from reference TRBV2 and TRBJ1-2, reads EPEVTQTPSHQVTQMGQEVILRCVPISNHLYFYWYRQILGQKVEFLVSFYNNEISEKSEIFDDQFSVERPDGSNFTLKIRSTKLEDSAMYFCASRGEQGSHGYTFGSGTRLTVV.